This TCR beta chain comes out of a study of cytomegalovirus exposure and HLA in healthy donors. Study at large: A prior analysis found about 110 million unique TCR beta sequences from around 200 million T cells.

The study, taken as a whole, reports: An assumption of roughly uniform sequencing depth across donors underlay the presence/absence analyses. In an earlier analysis, most TCR beta V segments were productive about 87% or about 30% of the time. In a later analysis, specific HLA alleles were associated with 15,000 to 20,000 TCR beta sequences at a 0.05 false discovery rate.

Germline V lookup: CDR1 SEHNR, CDR2 FQNEAQ (reference sequence). This CDR3 region has 15 residues. V dropped 5 bases and J dropped 3; count of bases not matched to a gene: 5. This clone was seen only once. Its antigen is not known. PCR amplification relied on 60 Vbeta primers (plus 13 Jbeta primers). Generated by immunoSEQ multiplex PCR, the TCRdb table keeps only in-frame clones and is missing some. The sample has tens of thousands of clones; 75% to 90% are singletons. Sequences were obtained from PBMCs. The gene calls are TRBV7-9 and TRBJ2-1, with 9 positions matching TRBD2. The sequence came from a woman under 40 in good health and CMV-seropositive. CDR3: CASSLTSGYYNEQFF. In DNA form, the CDR3 reads TGTGCCAGCAGCCTAACTAGCGGGTACTACAATGAGCAGTTCTTC.